This T cell receptor (beta chain) derives from a study of blood T cell repertoires in COVID-19. A single count supports this clone. The data were produced by immunoSEQ multiplex PCR, yet TCRdb's version contains in-frame clones alone and is incomplete. Here the sample spans 200,000 to 250,000 clones, around nine tenths being singletons. Trimming left V 3 bases short and J 4 bases short, with 16 bases between. Germline V gene sequence: CDR1 MGHRA, CDR2 YSYEKL. The CDR3 has 15 residues. The chain combines TRBV4-1 with TRBJ2-7; possibly TRBD2 for D (6 bases). The TCR was taken from a man in his late teens or twenties with active or convalescent COVID-19. The specimen sequenced was peripheral blood. Here the CDR3 DNA reads TGCGCCAGCAGCCAGGACCCGGGAGAAGCATACGAGCAGTACTTC. Its translation is CASSQDPGEAYEQYF.